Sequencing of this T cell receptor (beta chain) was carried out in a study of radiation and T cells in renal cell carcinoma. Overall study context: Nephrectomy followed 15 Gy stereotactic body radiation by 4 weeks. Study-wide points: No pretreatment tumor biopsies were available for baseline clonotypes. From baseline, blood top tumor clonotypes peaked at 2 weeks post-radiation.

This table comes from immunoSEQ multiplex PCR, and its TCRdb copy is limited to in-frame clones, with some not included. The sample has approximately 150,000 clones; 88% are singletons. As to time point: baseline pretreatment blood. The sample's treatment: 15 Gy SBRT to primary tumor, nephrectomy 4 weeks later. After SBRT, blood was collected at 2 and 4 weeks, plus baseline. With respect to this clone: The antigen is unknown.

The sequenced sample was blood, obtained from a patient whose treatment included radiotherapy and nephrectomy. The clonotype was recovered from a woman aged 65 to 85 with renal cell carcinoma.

Here the CDR3 DNA reads TGTGCCAGCACTACAGGGACGGGTGGAAACACCATATATTTT. This gives the protein CASTTGTGGNTIYF. The chain is built from TRBV6-6 and TRBJ1-3; possible D gene TRBD1, 6 bases. V was shortened by 7 bases and J by 3 bases, with 13 bases between the two germline ends. Germline V gene sequence: CDR1 MNHNY, CDR2 SVGAGI (reference sequence). The CDR3 covers 14 residues.